This T cell receptor (beta chain) was profiled in a study of T cells after yellow fever vaccination. Template switching by 5'RACE produced TCR cDNA, adding a universal primer site and UMIs. TCRdb recomputed calls from the 5' RACE reads with MiXCR, one row per CDR3 protein. The table lists 450,000 to 550,000 distinct CDR3 sequences, about 19% of them singletons. Note on this clonotype: Its antigen is unknown.

Points from the study as a whole: Just a small share of clonotypes turned up in the CD4 compartment as well as the CD8 compartment. Abundant clonotypes from the bulk population could contaminate FACS-sorted repertoires. Reappearing after the booster were most of the clones from primary vaccination (roughly 95% CD4, 85% to 90% CD8).

The sample was PBMCs, taken 15 days after the yellow fever booster vaccination. The sequence was collected from a man aged 30 to 39 who received the YFV17D yellow fever vaccine.

In DNA, the CDR3 is TGTGCCATCAGTGAGACTAGCGACGCCTACGAGCAGTACTTC. It yields the protein CAISETSDAYEQYF. The rearrangement joins TRBV10-3 to TRBJ2-7; TRBD2 agrees at 7 bases. There are 14 residues in the CDR3. Trimming at V came to 2 bases and at J to 2 bases, leaving 3 bases not matched to a gene. The germline V gene encodes CDR1 ENHRY and CDR2 SYGVKD.